This T cell receptor (beta chain) originates from a study of blood T cell repertoires in COVID-19. Across about two dozen US areas, participants ranged in age from roughly 18 to 95 years. Donors were grouped by their self-reported clinical history. Sequencing used immunoSEQ multiplex PCR; TCRdb keeps in-frame clones, though not all of them. The table includes roughly 160,000 clones, approximately 86% detected once. Germline V gene lookup returns CDR1 DFQATT and CDR2 SNEGSKA (reference sequence). CDR3 length: 18 amino acids. V was pared by 3 bases and J by 0 bases, with 9 bases of the junction left unmatched.

The material sequenced was PBMCs or T cells enriched from blood (not recorded which). The rearrangement uses TRBV20-1 and TRBJ2-2, with 11 positions matching TRBD2. This clonotype originated in a man aged 55 to 70 who had recovered from COVID-19. The CDR3 reads CSASWASGGTANTGELFF. DNA of the CDR3: TGCAGTGCTAGTTGGGCTAGCGGGGGGACCGCGAACACCGGGGAGCTGTTTTTT.